This T cell receptor beta chain was identified during a study of blood T cells in healthy people across ages (dated by TCRdb to 2015 to 2017). With regard to the full study: In model experiments, template switching captured about one uniquely barcoded TCR beta cDNA molecule for every two T cells. The study analyzed two additional independent replicas of 1 million unique cDNA reads from the same blood draw for two donors, one aged 18 to 30 and one aged 80 or older. To avoid experimental bias, donors of different ages were spread randomly across the sequencing lanes. The donors were divided into four age groups: young (average around 16 years), middle-aged (approximately 41), aged (roughly 60) and long-lived (about 90). Using deep sequencing normalized with unique cDNA molecular identifiers, the study measured how TCR beta repertoire diversity changes with age. Here is what the overall study found, with its caveats: Estimates of total diversity based on one million sequenced T cells were regarded as lower bounds and as underestimates. Observed TCR beta diversity per million T cells fell roughly linearly with age, and a significant reduction was already apparent by age roughly 40. The long-lived group showed more naive CD4+ T cells, fewer expanded clones and increased TCR diversity than the aged group, suggesting age selection. Observed TCR beta diversity correlated strongly with the percentage of naive T cells measured by flow cytometry. Because profiling used bulk unsorted PBMCs, naive and antigen-experienced compartments could not be compared conclusively. Because the CMV infection status of the donors was unknown, age-related changes in expanded clonotypes may potentially have been confounded.

The library was built by means of 5' RACE. The reads were generated on an Illumina HiSeq 2500. A second PCR of 7 to 11 cycles was performed with a sample-barcoded 5' primer and a J-beta primer mix. Each TCR beta cDNA molecule received a unique molecular identifier from a template-switch 5' adaptor carrying 12 random nucleotides. At least 2.5 million CDR3-containing paired-end reads were obtained from each sample. First-strand cDNA synthesis was performed from all RNA using the Mint cDNA synthesis kit, with priming by a TRBC-specific oligonucleotide. After uracil-DNA glycosylase treatment, a first 18-cycle PCR used universal primers M1SS and BC2_uni_R on all cDNA. Processing in the source paper ran as follows. Each sample was normalized by randomly selecting 1 million high-quality reads, each carrying a distinct molecular identifier. Reads with shared molecular identifiers were discarded instead of being binned into consensus sequences. MiTCR, set to a Q25 quality threshold and the strictest error-elimination algorithm, was used for CDR3 identification, clonotype clustering and error correction. A nonparametric unseen species model with Euler transformation was used to estimate lower-bound total TCR beta diversity. TCRdb reprocessing: public reads trimmed at Q25 with fastp, clones called with MiXCR, in-frame beta chains kept. Rows are unified per CDR3 protein, each entry keeping the most common DNA and genes. It is TCRdb's table, rather than the study itself, that gives the V and J calls and clone size. Present in this sample are some 900,000 distinct CDR3 sequences, 48% of which were seen just once. The ten top clones hold around an eighth of the sample.

CDR1 is given as MNHEY and CDR2 as SVGEGT, both from the germline V gene. V gives up 6 bases and J gives up 5 bases, and the segment between their germline ends measures 23 bases. Inclusive of the bounding cysteine and phenylalanine, the CDR3 is 17 residues long. The CDR3 DNA has 51 bases and is translated from base 1. Systemically healthy Caucasian individuals from Russia, around 39 in total and aged roughly 6 to 90 years, were included as donors. Each donor gave 8 to 10 milliliters of peripheral blood, collected into EDTA-treated Vacutainer tubes. Ficoll-Paque density-gradient centrifugation was used to isolate PBMCs, with at least 7 million per sample. Total RNA, at least 6 micrograms per sample, was extracted from PBMCs with Trizol reagent. For every donor, an aliquot of PBMCs went through flow cytometry to measure the percentages of naive CD45RAhigh/CD27high T cells. Comment on this clonotype: Which antigen it targets is not known. No clone much larger than this one lies a single base away; base qualities are absent.

This TCR was sampled from a man aged 30 to 39 in good health. The chain was built from TRBV6-2 or TRBV6-3 and TRBJ1-5; TRBD1 could be the D gene, as 5 bases match. Material for sequencing was blood. The DNA reads as follows: TGTGCCAGCAGCGACCCGGGACGGCTACTGCTAGATCAGCCCCAGCATTTT. Its product reads: CASSDPGRLLLDQPQHF.